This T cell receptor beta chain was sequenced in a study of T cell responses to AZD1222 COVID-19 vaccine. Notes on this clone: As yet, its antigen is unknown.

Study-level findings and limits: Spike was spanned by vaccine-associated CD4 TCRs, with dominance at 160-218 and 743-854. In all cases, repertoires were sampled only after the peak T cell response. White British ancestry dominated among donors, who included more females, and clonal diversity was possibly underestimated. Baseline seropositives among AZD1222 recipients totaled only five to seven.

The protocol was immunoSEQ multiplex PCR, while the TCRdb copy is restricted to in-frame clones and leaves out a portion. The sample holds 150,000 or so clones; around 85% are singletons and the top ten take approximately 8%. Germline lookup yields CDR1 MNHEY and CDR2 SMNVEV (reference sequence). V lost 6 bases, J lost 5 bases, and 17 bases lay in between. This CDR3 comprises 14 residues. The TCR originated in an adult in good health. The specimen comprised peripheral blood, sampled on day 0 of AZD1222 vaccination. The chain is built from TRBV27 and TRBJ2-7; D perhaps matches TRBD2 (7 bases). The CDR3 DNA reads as TGTGCCAGCAGGGTGGGGAGGGGGGTCCACGAGCAGTACTTC. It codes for CASRVGRGVHEQYF.